What follows are 15 T cell receptor beta chains derived from one specimen sequenced in a study of blood T cells in healthy people across ages. A second PCR of roughly 7 to 11 cycles used a sample-barcoded 5' primer and a J-beta primer mix. Using its own MiXCR run on the 5' RACE reads, TCRdb lists one record per CDR3 protein. The sample consists of hundreds of thousands of distinct CDR3 sequences, about 52% of them appearing once. The sample consisted of blood. The receptors come from a woman aged 55-69 years in good health.

Comment on this clonotype: Possible read error: a much larger clone is one base away. The chain carries TRBV12-3 or TRBV12-4 and TRBJ2-5; D not certain. V lost 5 bases and J 4 bases, leaving 5 bases between the germline ends. The CDR3 covers 11 residues. CDR3 sequence reads: CASSTTETQYF. The CDR3 DNA is TGTGCCAGCAGTACGACAGAGACCCAGTACTTC.

This chain connects TRBV10-3 to TRBJ1-2, with 7 bases matching TRBD1. The CDR3 has 15 amino acids. V was clipped by 4 bases and J by 6 bases; unmatched bases: 11. Germline V gene data show CDR1 as ENHRY and CDR2 as SYGVKD. The CDR3 reads CAISADRDSANGYTF. CDR3 bases: TGTGCCATCAGTGCCGACCGGGACAGCGCCAATGGCTACACCTTC.

This clonotype was observed once. This chain uses TRBV6-1 with TRBJ1-2, with D hard to call. CDR1 is MNHNS, CDR2 SASEGT, per germline. The CDR3 has 17 residues. V was pared by 4 bases and J by 4 bases, with 22 bases between. CDR3 sequence (DNA): TGTGCCAGCAGTGTCGGCGGCCCCGCAGGAAAAGCCTATGGCTACACCTTC. It specifies CASSVGGPAGKAYGYTF.

J is TRBJ2-3 and V is TRBV29-1; D is uncertain. Looked up from germline, CDR1 is SQVTM and CDR2 is ANQGSEA. The CDR3 sequence is 14 residues long. With 3 bases removed from V and 0 bases from J, the gap between germline ends came to 10 bases. The CDR3 is CSVDSGSSTDTQYF. The CDR3 bases are TGCAGCGTTGACTCTGGCTCCAGCACAGATACGCAGTATTTT.

In its sample, this clonotype was seen a few times. As DNA, the CDR3 is TGTGCCAGCAGGGAGGGGCTGTACGAGCAGTACTTC. It codes for CASREGLYEQYF. The V and J genes are TRBV12-3 or TRBV12-4 and TRBJ2-7, with D maybe TRBD2 (6 bases). CDR3 length equals 12 residues. The germline V and J ends were trimmed by 6 bases and 4 bases, with 10 bases remaining between them.

The gene calls are TRBV3-1 and TRBJ2-3; 7 bases align to TRBD1. V shed 0 bases, J shed 5 bases, and the junction held 8 bases outside the gene matches. CDR3 length: 16 amino acids. CDR1 is LGHDT, CDR2 YNNKEL, per germline (reference sequence). The DNA for the CDR3 is TGTGCCAGCAGCCAAGAGGTAGGGGACAGAGGAGATACGCAGTATTTT. It encodes CASSQEVGDRGDTQYF.

A single count supports this clonotype. The chain uses TRBV7-7 and TRBJ2-3; no clear D gene. The CDR3 contains 13 residues. CDR1 is SSHAT and CDR2 is FNYEAQ in the germline V gene (reference sequence). V lost 4 bases, J lost 8 bases, and 13 bases lay in between. The CDR3 DNA sequence: TGTGCCAGCAGCTCAGACTCCGTAGGTACGCAGTATTTT. It specifies CASSSDSVGTQYF.

The chain combines TRBV7-9 with TRBJ2-3; the D is unclear. Germline V gene sequence: CDR1 SEHNR, CDR2 FQNEAQ (reference sequence). The V and J ends lost 7 bases and 8 bases respectively, with 10 bases between them. This CDR3 spans 11 amino acids. CDR3 protein: CASTTAATQYF. The CDR3 DNA sequence: TGTGCCAGCACTACGGCGGCTACGCAGTATTTT.

The CDR3 sequence: CASGTGDGYTF. The CDR3 DNA is TGCGCCAGCGGGACAGGGGATGGCTACACCTTC. This chain connects TRBV4-3 to TRBJ1-2; TRBD1 aligns across 10 bases. The CDR3 sequence is 11 residues long. V lost 8 bases, J lost 6 bases, and 0 bases stayed unmatched. CDR1 LGHNA and CDR2 YSLEER come from the germline V gene.

The V gene is TRBV7-6, the J gene TRBJ1-1, with D unclear. From germline, CDR1 is SGHVS and CDR2 FNYEAQ. The CDR3 runs to 14 residues. Trimming took off 0 bases at V and 2 bases at J, with 7 bases between the two ends. The CDR3 DNA sequence: TGTGCCAGCAGCTTAGCGCAGACCAACACTGAAGCTTTCTTT. Its protein is CASSLAQTNTEAFF.

In nucleotides, the CDR3 is TGCGCCAGCAGCGCGGGGACAGATACGCAGTATTTT. Translation gives CASSAGTDTQYF. The chain has TRBV5-1 and TRBJ2-3; possibly TRBD2 for D (6 bases). The germline gives CDR1 SGHRS, CDR2 YFSETQ. Trimming removed 4 bases at V and 3 bases at J, with 6 bases between. CDR3 length: 12 amino acids.

The chain recombines TRBV7-2 with TRBJ2-7; a possible D gene is TRBD1 (5 bases). The germline V and J ends were trimmed by 7 bases and 4 bases, with 11 bases remaining between them. The CDR3 has 12 amino acids. Germline values: CDR1 SGHTA, CDR2 FQGNSA. The CDR3 reads CASMSRVYEQYF. The CDR3 DNA reads as TGTGCCAGCATGTCCAGGGTTTACGAGCAGTACTTC. Supplemented by reference TRBV7-2 and TRBJ2-7, the full variable domain reads GAGVSQSPSNKVTEKGKDVELRCDPISGHTALYWYRQSLGQGLEFLIYFQGNSAPDKSGLPSDRFSAERTGGSVSTLTIQRTQQEDSAVYLCASMSRVYEQYFGPGTRLTVT.

Comments on this clonotype: This could be a read error, since a much larger clone is one nucleotide away. The V and J genes are TRBV18 and TRBJ1-4, with D perhaps TRBD1 (6 bases). The CDR3 runs to 14 residues. The V and J ends lost 6 bases and 6 bases respectively, with 14 bases between them. Germline loops: CDR1 KGHSH, CDR2 LQKENI. The CDR3 DNA reads TGTGCCAGCTCTCCCGGACAGAACCATGAAAAACTGTTTTTT. Protein product: CASSPGQNHEKLFF.

The rearrangement joins TRBV6-6 to TRBJ2-3; no reliable D call. CDR1 and CDR2 (germline): MNHNY, SVGAGI (reference sequence). The CDR3 totals 11 residues. Between the trimmed V and J ends, which lost 2 bases and 5 bases, there was a span of 2 bases. The CDR3 nucleotides read TGTGCCAGCAGTTACCAAGATACGCAGTATTTT. It codes for CASSYQDTQYF.

The rearrangement links TRBV29-1 to TRBJ2-7; D remains unclear. CDR1 and CDR2 (germline): SQVTM, ANQGSEA. Trimming removed 6 bases from V and 1 base from J, with 16 bases in between. The CDR3 is made up of 14 amino acids. DNA of the CDR3: TGCAGCGTCGCCGACAAGAGAAGATCCTACGAGCAGTACTTC. Translating it yields CSVADKRRSYEQYF.